Listed here are 11 T cell receptor beta chains from one sample, sequenced in a study of T cells expressing NK-cell markers. TCRdb derives one entry per CDR3 protein from the 5' RACE reads, leaving out DNA. Its table records some 600,000 distinct CDR3 sequences. The source material was blood T cells: a sorted CD56 or NKG2C T cell subset, CD4+ or CD8+ T cells, or bulk PBMC T cells (not recorded which). The receptor source for this set is a man younger than 35 in good health.

The chain combines TRBV5-1 with TRBJ2-3; TCRdb indicates TRBD1, and absent DNA this call remains unverified. The CDR3 has 16 residues. Germline V gene lookup returns CDR1 SGHRS and CDR2 YFSETQ. The chain's CDR3 is CASSRSGTGNTDTQYF.

The rearrangement joins TRBV7-7 to TRBJ2-1; the D call of TRBD2 rests on TCRdb alone, since no DNA is present to check it. The CDR3 length is 17 residues. Germline V gene data show CDR1 as SSHAT and CDR2 as FNYEAQ (reference sequence). The CDR3 region is CASSPWTSGGSYNEQFF.

The chain joins TRBV6-5 to TRBJ1-3; TCRdb proposes TRBD1, but this gene call is untestable without DNA. The CDR3 spans 19 residues. The germline gives CDR1 MNHEY, CDR2 SVGAGI. The CDR3 region is CASSSLISRSGKSGNTIYF.

The chain carries TRBV7-2 and TRBJ2-5; TCRdb's D call, TRBD1, is unchecked because there is no DNA. CDR1 and CDR2 from the germline V gene are SGHTA and FQGNSA. The CDR3 is 15 residues long. CDR3 sequence reads: CASSLQPVPSGTQYF.

The chain links TRBV20-1 to TRBJ2-1; TCRdb names TRBD2, which stays unverified in the absence of DNA. This CDR3 is built from 18 residues. Germline-derived CDR1 and CDR2 are DFQATT and SNEGSKA (reference sequence). This chain's CDR3 is CSARDWGREGLSYNEQFF.

The V and J genes are TRBV12-3 or TRBV12-4 and TRBJ1-1. CDR3 size: 12 residues. The CDR3 loop reads CASSLYNVGAFF.

The chain uses TRBV11-2 and TRBJ2-5; without DNA, the TCRdb call of TRBD1 cannot be checked. The germline V gene has CDR1 SGHAT and CDR2 FQNNGV. The CDR3 totals 14 residues. The CDR3 loop reads CASSPWDLQETQYF.

The chain couples TRBV6-1 to TRBJ2-1; there is no DNA to check the TCRdb D call of TRBD2. There are 13 residues in the CDR3. Germline CDR1 and CDR2: MNHNS and SASEGT. CDR3 loop: CASSAGLDLEQFF.

The gene calls are TRBV30 and TRBJ2-3. The CDR3 is 13 amino acids. The V gene's germline CDR1 is GTSNPN and CDR2 SVGIG (reference sequence). This chain's CDR3 is CAWTRQSTDTQYF.

The chain has TRBV4-1 and TRBJ2-1. Germline V gene sequence: CDR1 MGHRA, CDR2 YSYEKL. The CDR3 is 14 residues long. Here the CDR3 reads CASSRGSGNYEQFF.

The V gene is TRBV4-3, the J gene TRBJ2-5; as DNA is missing, the TRBD2 call by TCRdb cannot be tested. The germline V gene has CDR1 LGHNA and CDR2 YSLEER. The CDR3 runs 16 residues. CDR3 region: CASSQGVSGIQETQYF.